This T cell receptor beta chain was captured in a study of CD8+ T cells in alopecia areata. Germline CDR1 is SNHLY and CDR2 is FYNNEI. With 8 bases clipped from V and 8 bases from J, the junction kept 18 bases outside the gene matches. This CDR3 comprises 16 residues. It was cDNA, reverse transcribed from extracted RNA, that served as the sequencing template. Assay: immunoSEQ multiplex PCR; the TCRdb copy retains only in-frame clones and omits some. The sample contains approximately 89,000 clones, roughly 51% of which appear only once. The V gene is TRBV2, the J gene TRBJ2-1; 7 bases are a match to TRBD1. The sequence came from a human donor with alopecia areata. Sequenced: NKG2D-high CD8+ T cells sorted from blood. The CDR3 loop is CASSGHRGYRFDEQFF. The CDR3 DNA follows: TGTGCCAGCTCTGGGCACAGGGGATATAGATTCGATGAGCAGTTCTTC.